This TCR beta chain is from a study of CD4 T cells in relation to SARS-CoV-2 and coronaviruses. Study-level points and caveats: Culture-expanded clones reflect memory recall rather than primary priming during culture. Compared with monoreactive clones, crossreactive clones showed significantly weaker SARS-CoV-2 expansion. This crossreactivity analysis covered spike protein alone, no other viral proteins. About 65% of donors had memory CD4+ clonotypes crossrecognizing SARS-CoV-2 and common cold coronavirus spike.

Per germline, CDR1 GTSNPN and CDR2 SVGIG (reference sequence). The CDR3 totals 13 residues. V dropped 5 bases and J dropped 4 bases, with 9 bases sitting between them. Some clones are missing from TCRdb's copy, which holds only in-frame ones; the method was immunoSEQ multiplex PCR. The sample consists of about 64,000 clones, about 94% of them appearing once. Regarding this clone: Its antigen is as yet unknown.

Unexposed donor CD4+ T cells date from about 2011-2018, before the COVID-19 pandemic. The receptor was derived from a human donor in good health. Sequenced sample: naive CD4+ T cells from PBMCs. Subset defined: naive CD4+ T cells isolated by negative enrichment. The rearrangement joins TRBV30 to TRBJ1-6; D is undetermined. Here the CDR3 reads CAWSRAYNSPLHF. DNA of the CDR3: TGTGCCTGGTCCCGGGCTTATAATTCACCCCTCCACTTT.